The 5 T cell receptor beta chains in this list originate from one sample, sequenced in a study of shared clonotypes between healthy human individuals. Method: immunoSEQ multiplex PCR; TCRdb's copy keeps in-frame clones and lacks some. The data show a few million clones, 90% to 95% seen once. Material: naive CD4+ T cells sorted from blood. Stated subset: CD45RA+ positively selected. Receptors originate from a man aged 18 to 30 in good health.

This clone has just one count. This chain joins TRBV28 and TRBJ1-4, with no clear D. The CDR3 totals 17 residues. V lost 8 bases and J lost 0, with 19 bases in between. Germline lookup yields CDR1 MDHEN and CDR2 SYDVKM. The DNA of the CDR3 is TGTGCCAGCGCCATGGGGAGCGAACCCACAACTAATGAAAAACTGTTTTTT. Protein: CASAMGSEPTTNEKLFF.

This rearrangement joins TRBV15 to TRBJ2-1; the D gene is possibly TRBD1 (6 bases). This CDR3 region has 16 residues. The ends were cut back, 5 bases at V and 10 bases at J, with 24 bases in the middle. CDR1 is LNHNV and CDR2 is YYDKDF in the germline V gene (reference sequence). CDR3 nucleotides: TGTGCCACCAGCGGCTCCGGGACAACAACTGGGACGGAGCAGTTCTTC. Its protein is CATSGSGTTTGTEQFF.

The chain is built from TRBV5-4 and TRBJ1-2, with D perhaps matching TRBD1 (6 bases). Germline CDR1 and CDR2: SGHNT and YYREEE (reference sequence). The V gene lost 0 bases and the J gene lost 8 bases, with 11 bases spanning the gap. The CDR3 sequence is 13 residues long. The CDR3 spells CASSLGAGEGYTF. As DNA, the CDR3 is TGTGCCAGCAGCTTGGGGGCAGGGGAGGGCTACACCTTC.

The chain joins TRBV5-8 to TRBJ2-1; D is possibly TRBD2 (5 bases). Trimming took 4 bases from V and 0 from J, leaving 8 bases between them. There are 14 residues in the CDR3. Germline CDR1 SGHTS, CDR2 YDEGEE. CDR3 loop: CASSVGSSYNEQFF. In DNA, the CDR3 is TGTGCCAGCAGCGTAGGGAGCTCCTACAATGAGCAGTTCTTC. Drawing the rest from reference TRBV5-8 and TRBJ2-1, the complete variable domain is EAGVTQSPTHLIKTRGQQATLRCSPISGHTSVYWYQQALGLGLQFLLWYDEGEERNRGNFPPRFSGRQFPNYSSELNVNALELEDSALYLCASSVGSSYNEQFFGPGTRLTVL.

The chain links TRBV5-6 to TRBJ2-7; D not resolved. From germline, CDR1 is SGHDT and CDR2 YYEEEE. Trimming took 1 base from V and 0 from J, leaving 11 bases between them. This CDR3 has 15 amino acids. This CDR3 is CASSLLASGSYEQYF. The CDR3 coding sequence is TGTGCCAGCAGCTTGCTCGCGTCGGGCTCCTACGAGCAGTACTTC.